A single sample gave rise to the 21 T cell receptor beta chains below, sequenced in a study of CD8 T cells in ankylosing spondylitis. Notes on the study in general: It appeared that ankylosing spondylitis blood was characterized by a TCR beta motif of under ten highly homologous variants.

Their antigens are not known. TCRdb re-called the 5' RACE reads through MiXCR, storing one row per CDR3 protein. The table includes a few hundred thousand distinct CDR3 sequences, around 8% detected once. Sequenced material: blood, either unsorted or a sorted T cell fraction (not recorded which). Source of these receptors: a male donor with ankylosing spondylitis.

CDR3 loop: CSVAGQPYEQYF. The CDR3 DNA is TGCAGCGTTGCGGGACAGCCCTACGAGCAGTACTTC. V and J are TRBV29-1 and TRBJ2-7, with TRBD1 matching 7 bases. The germline V gene encodes CDR1 SQVTM and CDR2 ANQGSEA. After removal of 4 bases from V and 2 bases from J, the junction contained 2 bases not matched to a gene. This CDR3 region has 12 residues.

This sequence joins TRBV9 and TRBJ2-3, with 11 positions matching TRBD2. Germline-derived CDR1 and CDR2 are SGDLS and YYNGEE. V shed 3 bases, J shed 6 bases, and the junction held 3 bases outside the gene matches. There are 14 residues in the CDR3. The CDR3 DNA reads TGTGCCAGCAGCGAGACTAGCGGGGCTGATACGCAGTATTTT. Its translation is CASSETSGADTQYF.

This clonotype appeared a few times. This chain connects TRBV10-3 to TRBJ2-7; 7 nucleotides match TRBD2. The CDR3 extends over 16 amino acids. Germline CDR1 is ENHRY and CDR2 is SYGVKD. J was trimmed by 6 bases and V by 4 bases; bases with no gene match: 15. This CDR3 is CAISGRQVGTMREQYF. The CDR3 bases are TGTGCCATCAGTGGTCGTCAGGTCGGGACTATGCGCGAGCAGTACTTC.

This clonotype appeared many times. V usage is TRBV7-2 and J usage is TRBJ1-5; D remains ambiguous. Germline CDR1 SGHTA, CDR2 FQGNSA. V lost 1 base and J 4 bases, leaving 2 bases between the germline ends. CDR3 size: 12 residues. The CDR3 region has the DNA TGTGCCAGCAGCTTAGTTAATCAGCCCCAGCATTTT. Amino acids: CASSLVNQPQHF.

This clonotype was seen many times. The chain couples TRBV4-1 to TRBJ2-2; tentative D call: TRBD2 (5 bases). The CDR3 runs 16 residues. Trimming pared 4 bases from V and 1 base from J, leaving 13 bases between. Germline V CDR1 and CDR2: MGHRA, YSYEKL. CDR3 in DNA: TGCGCCAGCAGCCCGGACCCCAGCGGGAACACCGGGGAGCTGTTTTTT. Amino acid sequence: CASSPDPSGNTGELFF.

The J gene is TRBJ2-7, the V gene TRBV7-9; TRBD2 is a possible D gene (5 bases). This CDR3 comprises 16 residues. Trimming took off 4 bases at V and 0 bases at J, with 16 bases between the two ends. Germline loops: CDR1 SEHNR, CDR2 FQNEAQ (reference sequence). CDR3: CASSSRASGSSYEQYF. The DNA of the CDR3 is TGTGCCAGCAGCTCCCGCGCGAGCGGAAGCTCCTACGAGCAGTACTTC.

The chain uses TRBV27 and TRBJ2-1, with a tentative D call TRBD2 (6 bases). V gave up 10 bases and J gave up 0 bases, with 13 bases separating them. Germline V CDR1 and CDR2: MNHEY, SMNVEV (reference sequence). The CDR3 length is 14 residues. The CDR3 protein is CATVRGSSYNEQFF. The CDR3 DNA sequence: TGTGCCACAGTCCGGGGGAGCTCCTACAATGAGCAGTTCTTC.

The V gene is TRBV7-9, the J gene TRBJ2-3; 12 positions match TRBD2. V was pared by 3 bases and J by 1 base, with 2 bases of the junction left unmatched. The CDR3 contains 16 residues. In germline, CDR1 is SEHNR, CDR2 FQNEAQ (reference sequence). The CDR3 DNA reads TGTGCCAGCAGCTTCCGACTAGCGGGGGGCACAGATACGCAGTATTTT. It codes for CASSFRLAGGTDTQYF.

This chain joins TRBV12-3 or TRBV12-4 and TRBJ2-7, with 7 bases identical to TRBD2. The CDR3 is made up of 15 amino acids. V trimming: 3 bases; J trimming: 0 bases; junction bases outside the gene matches: 5. CDR3 coding DNA: TGTGCCAGCAGTTTCGTGAGCGGGAACTCCTACGAGCAGTACTTC. Amino acids: CASSFVSGNSYEQYF.

This clonotype was observed a handful of times. The chain has TRBV10-3 and TRBJ2-7, with 8 bases matching TRBD2. CDR1 is ENHRY and CDR2 is SYGVKD in the germline V gene. Trimming took 1 base from V and 2 from J; bases not matched to a gene: 7. The CDR3 spans 16 residues. The CDR3 here is CAISEFPTSEPYEQYF. CDR3 nucleotide sequence: TGTGCCATCAGTGAGTTCCCGACTAGCGAGCCCTACGAGCAGTACTTC.

At least ten counts were recorded for this clonotype. The chain couples TRBV28 to TRBJ2-1; 9 nucleotides align to TRBD2. V shed 3 bases, J shed 4 bases, and the junction held 7 bases outside the gene matches. Germline values: CDR1 MDHEN, CDR2 SYDVKM. This CDR3 spans 16 amino acids. This CDR3 reads CASSFPLTSGYNEQFF. Here the CDR3 DNA reads TGTGCCAGCAGTTTTCCCCTGACTAGCGGTTACAATGAGCAGTTCTTC.

This chain joins TRBV18 and TRBJ2-3; a weak D match, TRBD1 (5 bases). The CDR3 is 15 residues long. In germline, CDR1 is KGHSH, CDR2 LQKENI. V lost 3 bases and J 1 base, leaving 11 bases between the germline ends. In DNA, the CDR3 is TGTGCCAGCTCACCGTTATCGACAGGCACAGATACGCAGTATTTT. Amino acid sequence: CASSPLSTGTDTQYF.

This clonotype was seen a handful of times. This chain links TRBV28 with TRBJ2-1, with no clear D. V lost 3 bases and J lost 4, with 19 bases in between. Germline-derived CDR1 and CDR2 are MDHEN and SYDVKM. CDR3 size: 17 residues. The CDR3 DNA reads as TGTGCCAGCAGTTTGAGATCAGCGCGGAACAAATACAATGAGCAGTTCTTC. Protein sequence: CASSLRSARNKYNEQFF.

This chain connects TRBV6-5 to TRBJ2-1; 9 bases line up with TRBD2. The germline CDR1 and CDR2 sequences are MNHEY and SVGAGI. Unmatched junction bases numbered 5, after V lost 0 bases and J lost 5 bases. This CDR3 has 16 residues. Written as DNA, the CDR3 is TGTGCCAGCAGTTACTCTCTGGCGGGGGGGGACAATGAGCAGTTCTTC. Its translation: CASSYSLAGGDNEQFF.

This clonotype was counted many times. The chain employs TRBV15 and TRBJ2-2; D is unclear. The germline V and J ends were trimmed by 1 base and 7 bases, with 13 bases remaining between them. Germline-derived CDR1 and CDR2 are LNHNV and YYDKDF (reference sequence). The CDR3 spans 15 residues. The CDR3 sequence: CATSRAGQARGELFF. Here the CDR3 DNA reads TGTGCCACCAGCAGAGCGGGCCAGGCGCGCGGGGAGCTGTTTTTT.

In this sample, this clonotype turned up many times. CDR3 protein: CASSLDRGRSEQYF. The CDR3 DNA reads as TGCGCCAGCAGCTTGGACAGGGGGAGGAGCGAGCAGTACTTC. The rearrangement joins TRBV5-1 to TRBJ2-7, with 8 bases aligning to TRBD1. The germline gives CDR1 SGHRS, CDR2 YFSETQ. V trimming: 0 bases; J trimming: 6 bases; junction bases outside the gene matches: 5. The CDR3 length is 14 residues.

To note about this clonotype: Germline is not matched at one junction end, which may reflect a read error. The chain is built from TRBV7-8 and TRBJ2-2; D remains ambiguous. This CDR3 comprises 12 residues. Germline loops: CDR1 SGHVS, CDR2 FQNEAQ. The CDR3 sequence is CASGLSTGELFF. CDR3 nucleotide sequence: TGTGCCAGCGGCTTGAGTACCGGGGAGCTGTTTTTT.

This clonotype was observed many times. The V call is TRBV29-1, the J call TRBJ2-7; the match to TRBD2 covers 7 bases. Germline V gives CDR1 SQVTM, CDR2 ANQGSEA. Trimming removed 4 bases from V and 7 bases from J; junction bases left unmatched: 7. The CDR3 has 12 residues. The CDR3: CSVVIAGDEQYF. In DNA form, the CDR3 reads TGCAGCGTTGTAATTGCGGGAGATGAGCAGTACTTC.

The chain combines TRBV9 with TRBJ2-2; the D is unclear. The CDR3 covers 14 residues. The germline V gene encodes CDR1 SGDLS and CDR2 YYNGEE. V lost 4 bases and J lost 6, with 13 bases in between. CDR3 residues: CASSFDPTAGELFF. CDR3 DNA sequence: TGTGCCAGCAGCTTTGACCCGACCGCCGGGGAGCTGTTTTTT.

This clonotype came up many times. The chain couples TRBV12-3 or TRBV12-4 to TRBJ1-6; D might be TRBD1 (5 bases). V was clipped by 6 bases and J by 7 bases, with 16 bases between them. This CDR3 spans 15 amino acids. The CDR3 sequence is CASRFGGPGNSPLHF. Here the CDR3 DNA reads TGTGCCAGCAGGTTTGGGGGACCGGGAAATTCACCCCTCCACTTT.

This clonotype turned up a few times. J is TRBJ1-5 and V is TRBV28; tentative D call: TRBD1 (5 bases). CDR3 length: 13 amino acids. Trimming took 7 bases from V and 3 from J, leaving 10 bases between them. Looked up from germline, CDR1 is MDHEN and CDR2 is SYDVKM. In DNA form, the CDR3 reads TGTGCCAGCATCGGGGGACTCAATCAGCCCCAGCATTTT. Translating it yields CASIGGLNQPQHF.